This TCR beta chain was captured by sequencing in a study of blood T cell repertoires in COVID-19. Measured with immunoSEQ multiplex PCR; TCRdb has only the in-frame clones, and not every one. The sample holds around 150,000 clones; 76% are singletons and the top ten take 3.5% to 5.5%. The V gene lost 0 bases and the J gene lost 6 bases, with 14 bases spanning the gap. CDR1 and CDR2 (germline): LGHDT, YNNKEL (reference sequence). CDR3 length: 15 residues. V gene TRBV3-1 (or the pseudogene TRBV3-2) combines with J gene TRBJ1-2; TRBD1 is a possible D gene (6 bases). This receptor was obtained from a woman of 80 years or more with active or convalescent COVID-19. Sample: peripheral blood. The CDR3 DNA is TGTGCCAGCAGCCAAGAAGCCGGCAGGGGTAATGGCTACACCTTC. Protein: CASSQEAGRGNGYTF.